This TCR beta chain was sequenced in a study of control samples from healthy donors and cancer patients (dated by TCRdb to the early 2020s). On this clone: Its antigen is currently not known. No per-base quality is available; no much larger clone lies one base away.

The library was prepared using the immunoSEQ multiplex PCR assay. TCRdb took over this immuneACCESS table, retaining in-frame rearrangements with V and J assigned. Such tables are incomplete; in checked studies, under half of the missing clones stem from an unresolved V gene, and the remainder is unexplained. For this sample there are about 130,000 clones; around nine tenths appear just once. The ten largest clonotypes hold more than 2% of the sample. From cysteine to phenylalanine, the CDR3 is 13 amino acids long. Left in the record is the CDR3 DNA by itself, 39 bases read in frame from the first base. V is reduced by 8 bases and J by 5 bases, leaving a spacing of 15 bases between them. The germline V gene encodes CDR1 SGHNT and CDR2 YENEEA.

Sequencing was carried out using blood. The TCR sequence derives from a man between 18 and 29 years old in good health. The chain was built from TRBV11-3 and TRBJ2-5; TRBD2 might be the D gene, on 5 matching bases. The CDR3 sequence is CASSKGAWETQYF. Here is the DNA: TGTGCCAGCTCGAAGGGAGCGTGGGAGACCCAGTACTTC.